This T cell receptor beta chain was identified during a study of blood T cell repertoires in COVID-19. Study in general: Some COVID-19 samples were acute and others convalescent; all came from the United States, Italy and Spain. T cells, B-cell-depleted T cells, or PBMCs supplied cDNA or gDNA.

How the authors handled the data: Researchers report that nucleated cell counts were estimated from reference gene primer amplification. Sequenced by immunoSEQ multiplex PCR; TCRdb stores in-frame clones only, minus some. The DNA gave D and trimming, while V, J and clone size come from that table. Among over 60,000 clones, around 82% were seen once, and the ten largest hold more than 15%. The CDR3 is made up of 14 amino acids. The V segment lost 5 bases and the J segment 0 bases; nucleotides outside the gene matches: 3. Germline V gene sequence: CDR1 SGHVS, CDR2 FQNEAQ. The sample was peripheral blood. The receptor comes from a man older than 75 with active COVID-19. V is TRBV7-8 and J is TRBJ2-7; TRBD1 matches 8 bases. CDR3 residues: CASSEDRGSYEQYF. The CDR3 DNA sequence: TGTGCCAGCAGCGAAGACAGGGGCTCCTACGAGCAGTACTTC. Full variable domain (outside the CDR3, taken from reference TRBV7-8 and TRBJ2-7): GAGVSQSPRYKVAKRGQDVALRCDPISGHVSLFWYQQALGQGPEFLTYFQNEAQLDKSGLPSDRFFAERPEGSVSTLKIQRTQQEDSAVYLCASSEDRGSYEQYFGPGTRLTVT.